Below are 13 T cell receptor beta chains sequenced from a single sample in a study of patients and donors after allogeneic stem cell transplantation. TCRdb reanalysed the RT-PCR reads using MiXCR and keeps one entry per CDR3 protein. The sample includes approximately 21,000 distinct CDR3 sequences, less than 30% seen only once; the top ten take 40% to 50%. The sequencing sample was made of blood, either unsorted or a sorted T cell fraction (not recorded which). These receptors were taken from a human donor who was either an allogeneic HSCT recipient or a stem cell or donor lymphocyte infusion donor (not recorded which). It is not recorded whose cells these are; they may come from a transplant donor.

Many counts were recorded for this clonotype. The rearrangement joins TRBV27 to TRBJ1-4; D is perhaps TRBD1 (6 bases). V lost 8 bases and J 0 bases, leaving 16 bases between the germline ends. The CDR3 loop spans 16 amino acids. CDR1 and CDR2 from the germline V gene are MNHEY and SMNVEV (reference sequence). The CDR3 loop is CASGSPGVATNEKLFF. The CDR3 DNA is TGTGCCAGCGGGTCTCCAGGGGTTGCAACTAATGAAAAACTGTTTTTT.

The rearrangement joins TRBV28 to TRBJ1-6; perhaps TRBD1 as D (5 bases). The V gene's germline CDR1 is MDHEN and CDR2 SYDVKM. V gave up 10 bases and J gave up 4 bases, with 11 bases separating them. The CDR3 has 13 residues. Written as DNA, the CDR3 is TGTGCCACCTACGGACAATATAATTCACCCCTCCACTTT. Translation gives CATYGQYNSPLHF.

The chain combines TRBV6-5 with TRBJ1-1, with a possible D match to TRBD1 (5 bases). Between the trimmed V and J ends, which lost 2 bases and 7 bases, there was a span of 8 bases. This CDR3 region has 12 residues. Per the germline V gene, CDR1 is MNHEY and CDR2 is SVGAGI. CDR3 loop: CASSYGGSEAFF. The CDR3 DNA follows: TGTGCCAGCAGTTACGGGGGGAGTGAAGCTTTCTTT.

This chain joins TRBV6-5 and TRBJ2-3; TRBD1 matches at 8 bases. Trimming cost V 6 bases and J 2 bases; bases outside gene matches: 7. Germline V lookup: CDR1 MNHEY, CDR2 SVGAGI. The CDR3 length is 15 residues. CDR3 amino acids: CASSYSGGLTDTQYF. DNA of the CDR3: TGTGCCAGCAGCTATTCAGGGGGCCTCACAGATACGCAGTATTTT.

The chain uses TRBV9 and TRBJ1-1, with 9 bases fitting TRBD1. V lost 2 bases to trimming and J lost 4 bases; unmatched junction nucleotides: 6. This CDR3 is built from 15 residues. Germline V gives CDR1 SGDLS, CDR2 YYNGEE. CDR3: CASSVGGTGTTEAFF. The CDR3 DNA sequence: TGTGCCAGCAGCGTCGGGGGGACAGGGACCACTGAAGCTTTCTTT. The entire variable domain, with the rest obtained from reference TRBV9 and TRBJ1-1, is as follows: DSGVTQTPKHLITATGQRVTLRCSPRSGDLSVYWYQQSLDQGLQFLIQYYNGEERAKGNILERFSAQQFPDLHSELNLSSLELGDSALYFCASSVGGTGTTEAFFGQGTRLTVV.

In its sample, this clonotype was seen many times. The J gene is TRBJ1-5, the V gene TRBV10-3; D gene unclear. Trimming shortened V by 0 bases and J by 5 bases, and 2 bases separated the two germline ends. Germline V gives CDR1 ENHRY, CDR2 SYGVKD. This CDR3 is 12 amino acids long. Here the CDR3 DNA reads TGTGCCATCAGTGAGTCGGATCAGCCCCAGCATTTT. It specifies CAISESDQPQHF.

This clonotype was detected a few times. This rearrangement joins TRBV2 to TRBJ1-5; weak D call: TRBD1 (5 bases). V was cut by 2 bases and J by 0 bases, with 11 bases left in between. The CDR3 contains 16 residues. Per germline, CDR1 SNHLY and CDR2 FYNNEI. CDR3 bases: TGTGCCAGCAGTGAAACCGGGACCTTTAGCAATCAGCCCCAGCATTTT. Amino acid sequence: CASSETGTFSNQPQHF. The variable domain in full, completed from reference TRBV2 and TRBJ1-5, reads EPEVTQTPSHQVTQMGQEVILRCVPISNHLYFYWYRQILGQKVEFLVSFYNNEISEKSEIFDDQFSVERPDGSNFTLKIRSTKLEDSAMYFCASSETGTFSNQPQHFGDGTRLSIL.

This clonotype was counted once. The chain links TRBV11-2 to TRBJ2-3; tentative D call: TRBD1 (6 bases). Germline assignment: CDR1 SGHAT and CDR2 FQNNGV. V was shortened by 2 bases and J by 2 bases, with 11 bases between the two germline ends. CDR3 length: 15 residues. The DNA for the CDR3 is TGTGCCAGCAGCTTAAGGACAGACCTCACAGATACGCAGTATTTT. Translation: CASSLRTDLTDTQYF. Together with reference TRBV11-2 and TRBJ2-3, the CDR3 gives the full variable domain: EAGVAQSPRYKIIEKRQSVAFWCNPISGHATLYWYQQILGQGPKLLIQFQNNGVVDDSQLPKDRFSAERLKGVDSTLKIQPAKLEDSAVYLCASSLRTDLTDTQYFGPGTRLTVL.

This clonotype was seen at least ten times. The V gene is TRBV7-2, the J gene TRBJ1-1; D is undetermined. V was shortened by 5 bases and J by 0 bases, with 7 bases between the two germline ends. Per germline, CDR1 SGHTA and CDR2 FQGNSA. There are 13 residues in the CDR3. The CDR3 reads CASSPSMNTEAFF. CDR3 in DNA: TGTGCCAGCAGCCCGAGCATGAACACTGAAGCTTTCTTT.

This rearrangement joins TRBV28 to TRBJ1-4, with D possibly being TRBD1 (6 bases). Germline lookup yields CDR1 MDHEN and CDR2 SYDVKM. Trimming pared 6 bases from V and 7 bases from J, leaving 12 bases between. This CDR3 spans 13 amino acids. The CDR3 sequence is CASRAAGAEKLFF. In nucleotides, the CDR3 is TGTGCCAGCAGGGCCGCAGGGGCTGAAAAACTGTTTTTT.

In this sample, this clonotype turned up a few times. The J gene is TRBJ2-7, the V gene TRBV10-3, with a tentative D call TRBD1 (5 bases). Germline V gives CDR1 ENHRY, CDR2 SYGVKD. Deletions cut 3 bases from V and 4 bases from J, with 13 bases between. This CDR3 is built from 14 residues. Here the CDR3 DNA reads TGTGCCATCAGTGATGTGGGGCGCGAATACGAGCAGTACGTC. Translation gives CAISDVGREYEQYV.

This clonotype was found many times. The chain links TRBV6-5 to TRBJ1-1, with D maybe TRBD1 (6 bases). V gave up 5 bases and J gave up 7 bases, with 20 bases separating them. The germline gives CDR1 MNHEY, CDR2 SVGAGI. The CDR3 spans 15 residues. The CDR3 sequence: CASSPTGSPSLEAFF. For the CDR3, the DNA is TGTGCCAGCAGTCCAACAGGGTCGCCCTCCCTTGAAGCTTTCTTT.

Ten or more counts support this clonotype. The rearrangement joins TRBV27 to TRBJ1-2; D is unclear. Deletions cut 6 bases from V and 8 bases from J, with 19 bases between. This CDR3 is built from 14 residues. Germline-derived CDR1 and CDR2 are MNHEY and SMNVEV (reference sequence). The DNA of the CDR3 is TGTGCCAGCAGAACCGGTTTTTCCGGTTTCGGCTACACCTTC. This codes for CASRTGFSGFGYTF.